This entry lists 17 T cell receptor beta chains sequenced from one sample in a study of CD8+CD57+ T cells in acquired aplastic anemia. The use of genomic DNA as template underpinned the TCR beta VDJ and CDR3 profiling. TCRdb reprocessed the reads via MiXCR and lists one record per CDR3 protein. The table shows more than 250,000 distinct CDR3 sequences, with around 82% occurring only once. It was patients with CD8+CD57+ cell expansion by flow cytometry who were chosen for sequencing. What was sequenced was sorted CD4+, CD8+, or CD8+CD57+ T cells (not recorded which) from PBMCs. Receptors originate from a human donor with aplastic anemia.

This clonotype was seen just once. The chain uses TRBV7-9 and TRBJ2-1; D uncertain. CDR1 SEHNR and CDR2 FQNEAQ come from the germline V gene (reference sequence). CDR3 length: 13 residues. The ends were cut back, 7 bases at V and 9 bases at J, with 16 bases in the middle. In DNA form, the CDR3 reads TGTGCCAGCAAGGATGCGAGGAACACTGAGCAGTTCTTC. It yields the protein CASKDARNTEQFF.

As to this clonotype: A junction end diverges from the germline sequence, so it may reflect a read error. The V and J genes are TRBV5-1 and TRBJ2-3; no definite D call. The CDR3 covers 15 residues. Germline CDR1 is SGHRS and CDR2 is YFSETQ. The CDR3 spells CASPRTGRPRDTQYF. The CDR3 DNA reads TGTGCCAGTCCCAGGACGGGCCGTCCGAGGGATACGCAGTATTTT. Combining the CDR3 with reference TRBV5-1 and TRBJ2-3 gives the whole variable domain KAGVTQTPRYLIKTRGQQVTLSCSPISGHRSVSWYQQTPGQGLQFLFEYFSETQRNKGNFPGRFSGRQFSNSRSEMNVSTLELGDSALYLCASPRTGRPRDTQYFGPGTRLTVL.

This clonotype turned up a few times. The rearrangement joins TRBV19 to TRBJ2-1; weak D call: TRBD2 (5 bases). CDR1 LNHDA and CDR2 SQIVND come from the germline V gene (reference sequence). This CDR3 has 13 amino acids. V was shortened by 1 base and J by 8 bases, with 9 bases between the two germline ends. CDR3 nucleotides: TGTGCCAGTAGTATAGTTCGGGGATATGAGCAGTTCTTC. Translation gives CASSIVRGYEQFF.

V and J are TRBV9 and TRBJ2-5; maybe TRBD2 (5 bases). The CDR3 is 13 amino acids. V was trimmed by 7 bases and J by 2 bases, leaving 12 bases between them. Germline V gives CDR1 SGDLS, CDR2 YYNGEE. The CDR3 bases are TGTGCCAGCGGAGGAGCGGTACAAGAGACCCAGTACTTC. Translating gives CASGGAVQETQYF.

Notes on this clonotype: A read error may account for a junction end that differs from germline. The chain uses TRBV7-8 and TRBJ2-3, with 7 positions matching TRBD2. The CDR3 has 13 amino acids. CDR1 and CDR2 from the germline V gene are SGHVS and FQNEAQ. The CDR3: CASRLAGTAETHF. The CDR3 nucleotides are TGTGCCAGCAGGTTAGCGGGCACAGCCGAGACGCATTTT. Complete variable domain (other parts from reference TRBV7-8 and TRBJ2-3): GAGVSQSPRYKVAKRGQDVALRCDPISGHVSLFWYQQALGQGPEFLTYFQNEAQLDKSGLPSDRFFAERPEGSVSTLKIQRTQQEDSAVYLCASRLAGTAETHFGPGTRLTVL.

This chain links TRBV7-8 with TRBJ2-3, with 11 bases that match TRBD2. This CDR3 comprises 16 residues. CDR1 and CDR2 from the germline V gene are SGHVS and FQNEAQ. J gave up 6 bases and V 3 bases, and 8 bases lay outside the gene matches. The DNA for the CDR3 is TGTGCCAGCAGCTTGCGGCTAGCGGGGGGCAGGGATACGCAGTATTTT. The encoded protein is CASSLRLAGGRDTQYF.

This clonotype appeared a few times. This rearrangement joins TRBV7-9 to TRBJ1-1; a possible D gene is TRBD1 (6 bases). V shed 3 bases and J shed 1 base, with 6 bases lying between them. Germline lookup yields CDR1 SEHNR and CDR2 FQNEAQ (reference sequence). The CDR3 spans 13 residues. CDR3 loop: CASSLGANTEAFF. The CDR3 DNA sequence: TGTGCCAGCAGCTTGGGGGCGAACACTGAAGCTTTCTTT. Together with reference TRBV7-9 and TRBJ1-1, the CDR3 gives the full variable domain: DTGVSQNPRHKITKRGQNVTFRCDPISEHNRLYWYRQTLGQGPEFLTYFQNEAQLEKSRLLSDRFSAERPKGSFSTLEIQRTEQGDSAMYLCASSLGANTEAFFGQGTRLTVV.

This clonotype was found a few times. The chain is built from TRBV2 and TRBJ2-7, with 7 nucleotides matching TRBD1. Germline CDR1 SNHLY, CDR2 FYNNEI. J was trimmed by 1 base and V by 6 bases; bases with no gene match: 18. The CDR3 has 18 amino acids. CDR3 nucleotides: TGTGCCAGCAGCATTCGGCCAGACGGGACAGCCCTTTCCTACGAGCAGTACGTC. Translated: CASSIRPDGTALSYEQYV.

CDR3 residues: CASSLTRGGYYNYF. CDR3 DNA sequence: TGTGCCAGCAGCTTAACGAGAGGGGGGTACTACAATTATTTT. This chain links TRBV7-3 with TRBJ2-3; D is tentatively TRBD1 or TRBD2 (6 bases each). Germline lookup yields CDR1 SGHTA and CDR2 FQGTGA. V lost 0 bases and J 15 bases, leaving 19 bases between the germline ends. The CDR3 is 14 residues long.

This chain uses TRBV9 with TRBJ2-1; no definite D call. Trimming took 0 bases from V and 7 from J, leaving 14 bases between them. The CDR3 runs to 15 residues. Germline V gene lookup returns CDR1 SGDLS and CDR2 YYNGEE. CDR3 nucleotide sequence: TGTGCCAGCAGCGTAGGGAGCGAAGCCCAGAATGAGCAGTTCTTC. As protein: CASSVGSEAQNEQFF.

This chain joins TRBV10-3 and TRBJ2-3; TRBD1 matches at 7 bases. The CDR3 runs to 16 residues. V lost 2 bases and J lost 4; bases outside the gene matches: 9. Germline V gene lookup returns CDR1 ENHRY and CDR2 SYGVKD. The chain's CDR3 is CAISERTGDGADTQYF. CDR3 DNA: TGTGCCATCAGTGAGCGCACAGGGGATGGGGCAGATACGCAGTATTTT.

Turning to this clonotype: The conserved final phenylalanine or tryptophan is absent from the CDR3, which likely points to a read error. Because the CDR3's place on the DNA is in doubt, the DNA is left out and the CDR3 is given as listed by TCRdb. The CDR3 spells CASSRGTSGGPYT. This chain joins TRBV7-9 and TRBJ2-3; the D call of TRBD2 is as the table states it, not checked on the DNA. The CDR3 is 13 residues long, counting both termini. Germline V gives CDR1 SEHNR, CDR2 FQNEAQ (reference sequence).

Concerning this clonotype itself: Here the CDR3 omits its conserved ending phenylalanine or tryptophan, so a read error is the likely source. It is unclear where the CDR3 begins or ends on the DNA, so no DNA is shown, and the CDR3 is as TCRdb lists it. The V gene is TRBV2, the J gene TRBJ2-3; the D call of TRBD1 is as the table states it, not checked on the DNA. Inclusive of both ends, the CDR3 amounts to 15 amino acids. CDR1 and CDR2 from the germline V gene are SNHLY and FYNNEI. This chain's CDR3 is CASGVGGASTQTFYL.

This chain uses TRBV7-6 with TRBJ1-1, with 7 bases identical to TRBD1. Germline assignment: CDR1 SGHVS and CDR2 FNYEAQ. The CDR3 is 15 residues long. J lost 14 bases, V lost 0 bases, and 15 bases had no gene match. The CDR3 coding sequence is TGTGCCAGCAGCTTAGCCCACAGGGGAAAAGATACACAGTTCTTT. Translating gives CASSLAHRGKDTQFF.

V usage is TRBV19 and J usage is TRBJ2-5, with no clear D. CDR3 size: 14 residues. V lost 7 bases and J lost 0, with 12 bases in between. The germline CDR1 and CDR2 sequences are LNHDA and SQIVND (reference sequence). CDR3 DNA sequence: TGTGCCAGTAACCCAAGTGTCCACCAAGAGACCCAGTACTTC. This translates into CASNPSVHQETQYF.

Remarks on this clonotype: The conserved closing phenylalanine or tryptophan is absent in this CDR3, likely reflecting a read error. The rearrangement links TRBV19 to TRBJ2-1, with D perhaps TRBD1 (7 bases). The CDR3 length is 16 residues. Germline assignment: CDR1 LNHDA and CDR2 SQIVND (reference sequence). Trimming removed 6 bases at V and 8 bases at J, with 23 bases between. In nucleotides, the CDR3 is TGTGCCAGTAGCTTACCAAGAGGAGGGGGCAATGATGAGCAGTTCGTC. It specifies CASSLPRGGGNDEQFV.

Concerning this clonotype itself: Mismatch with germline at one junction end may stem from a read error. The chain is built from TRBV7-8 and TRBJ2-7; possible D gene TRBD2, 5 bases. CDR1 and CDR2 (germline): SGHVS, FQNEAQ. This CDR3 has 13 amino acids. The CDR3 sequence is CASSPPPESASCF. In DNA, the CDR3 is TGTGCCAGCAGCCCCCCCCCAGAAAGCGCTAGCTGCTTC.